The 26 T cell receptor beta chains listed next were all sequenced from one sample in a study of T cell changes during pregnancy in multiple sclerosis (dated by TCRdb to 2018 to 2020). Library construction relied on the immunoSEQ multiplex PCR assay. TCRdb retrieved this table from immuneACCESS and kept in-frame rearrangements only. Not all clones are present; in checked studies, unresolved V genes account for under half, and no reason is known for the remainder. The sample includes about 89,000 clones, with 94% observed a single time. The ten largest clonotypes hold 0.7% to 0.95% of the sample. The sequencing here drew on peripheral blood, taken in the third trimester of pregnancy. The receptors stem from a female donor with multiple sclerosis, enrolled in a pregnancy study.

The V gene is TRBV11-3, the J gene TRBJ2-7; D is perhaps TRBD1 (7 bases). Trimming removed 5 bases from V and 5 bases from J, with 13 bases in between. This CDR3 has 13 residues. In germline, CDR1 is SGHNT, CDR2 YENEEA. The CDR3, as DNA: TGTGCCAGCAGCGTCAGGGGGGAGGACGAGCAGTACTTC. It specifies CASSVRGEDEQYF.

The chain uses TRBV21-1 and TRBJ2-4; TRBD1 was called by the table and not checked on the DNA. TRBV21-1 is given as a pseudogene. The CDR3 extends over 14 amino acids. The CDR3 nucleotides are TGTGCCAGCAGCAAAAAAGGGACAGGGGGCGGAGTGTACTTC. It specifies CASSKKGTGGGVYF.

V is TRBV7-3 and J is TRBJ2-3; 9 nucleotides agree with TRBD2. J was trimmed by 1 base and V by 5 bases; bases with no gene match: 7. Germline assignment: CDR1 SGHTA and CDR2 FQGTGA. This CDR3 contains 16 residues. CDR3 in DNA: TGTGCCAGCAGCCTCGGGACTAGCAGCGGCACAGATACGCAGTATTTT. This gives the protein CASSLGTSSGTDTQYF.

The V and J genes are TRBV6-5 and TRBJ1-5; weak D call: TRBD1 (6 bases). The germline V gene encodes CDR1 MNHEY and CDR2 SVGAGI. Deletions cut 2 bases from V and 7 bases from J, with 12 bases between. This CDR3 region has 14 residues. Here the CDR3 reads CASSYGGAGQPQHF. The CDR3 region has the DNA TGTGCCAGCAGTTACGGGGGGGCTGGGCAGCCCCAGCATTTT.

The CDR3 DNA sequence: TGCGCCAGCAGCTCTAGGACAGCCTACGAGCAGTACTTC. Protein sequence: CASSSRTAYEQYF. The rearrangement links TRBV5-1 to TRBJ2-7; perhaps TRBD1 as D (6 bases). The CDR3 consists of 13 residues. V was trimmed by 3 bases and J by 2 bases, leaving 9 bases between them. Germline assignment: CDR1 SGHRS and CDR2 YFSETQ.

The V and J genes are TRBV6-1 and TRBJ1-2; D remains unclear. Trimming pared 5 bases from V and 6 bases from J, leaving 13 bases between. The CDR3 has 13 amino acids. The germline V gene encodes CDR1 MNHNS and CDR2 SASEGT. CDR3 region: CASSSSWRDGYTF. The CDR3 coding sequence is TGTGCCAGCAGTAGTAGCTGGAGGGATGGCTACACCTTC.

The chain recombines TRBV19 with TRBJ2-1; TRBD2 matches 9 bases. J gave up 6 bases and V 1 base, and 19 bases lay outside the gene matches. Germline CDR1 and CDR2: LNHDA and SQIVND (reference sequence). This CDR3 contains 20 residues. The CDR3 loop reads CASSIGVGGSGSPSPNEQFF. In DNA, the CDR3 is TGTGCCAGTAGTATAGGAGTGGGTGGTAGCGGGAGTCCCAGCCCCAATGAGCAGTTCTTC.

This clone was detected once. V and J are TRBV30 and TRBJ2-2, with a weak D call TRBD2 (6 bases). V was trimmed by 0 bases and J by 3 bases, leaving 11 bases between them. The CDR3 runs to 15 residues. The germline gives CDR1 GTSNPN, CDR2 SVGIG (reference sequence). This CDR3 reads CAWSVHGSHTGELFF. The DNA of the CDR3 is TGTGCCTGGAGTGTACACGGGAGCCACACCGGGGAGCTGTTTTTT.

The chain uses TRBV27 and TRBJ2-7; D remains ambiguous. The CDR3 length is 13 residues. V lost 1 base and J lost 4, with 8 bases in between. Germline loops: CDR1 MNHEY, CDR2 SMNVEV (reference sequence). DNA for the CDR3: TGTGCCAGCAGTTTATTATATGCGTACGAGCAGTACTTC. As protein: CASSLLYAYEQYF.

The chain carries TRBV5-1 and TRBJ1-1; TRBD1 might be the D (6 bases). The V end was cut by 5 bases, the J end by 6 bases, with 14 bases between. Germline lookup yields CDR1 SGHRS and CDR2 YFSETQ. This CDR3 has 13 amino acids. CDR3 sequence reads: CASRSTGPAEAFF. The CDR3 DNA reads TGCGCCAGCAGGTCAACAGGGCCCGCTGAAGCTTTCTTT. Supplemented by reference TRBV5-1 and TRBJ1-1, the full variable domain reads KAGVTQTPRYLIKTRGQQVTLSCSPISGHRSVSWYQQTPGQGLQFLFEYFSETQRNKGNFPGRFSGRQFSNSRSEMNVSTLELGDSALYLCASRSTGPAEAFFGQGTRLTVV.

The chain carries TRBV28 and TRBJ2-3; 8 positions match TRBD2. Trimming took 3 bases from V and 0 from J; bases not matched to a gene: 8. The CDR3 is 17 residues long. CDR1 is MDHEN, CDR2 SYDVKM, per germline. This chain's CDR3 is CASSFPLAGTSTDTQYF. The CDR3 DNA sequence: TGTGCCAGCAGTTTCCCCTTAGCGGGGACTAGCACAGATACGCAGTATTTT.

The chain couples TRBV27 to TRBJ2-3; D not resolved. The CDR3 totals 18 residues. Germline assignment: CDR1 MNHEY and CDR2 SMNVEV (reference sequence). Trimming cost V 2 bases and J 0 bases, with 18 bases left between them. The CDR3 bases are TGTGCCAGCAGTTTAATCGTGACGACTGGAGTTAGCACAGATACGCAGTATTTT. Protein: CASSLIVTTGVSTDTQYF.

J is TRBJ2-7 and V is TRBV7-2; D is uncertain. The CDR3 runs to 14 residues. V was trimmed by 3 bases and J by 0 bases, leaving 9 bases between them. CDR1 SGHTA and CDR2 FQGNSA come from the germline V gene. The CDR3 protein is CASSLPGFSYEQYF. The CDR3 nucleotides read TGTGCCAGCAGCTTGCCCGGGTTCTCCTACGAGCAGTACTTC.

The rearrangement joins TRBV4-2 to TRBJ2-7; no clear D gene. V was trimmed by 0 bases and J by 0 bases, leaving 9 bases between them. The CDR3 is 15 amino acids. CDR1 is LGHNA, CDR2 YNFKEQ, per germline. CDR3 sequence: CASSQELASSYEQYF. DNA for the CDR3: TGTGCCAGCAGCCAAGAACTGGCTAGCTCCTACGAGCAGTACTTC.

As for this clone: Germline is not matched at one junction end, which may reflect a read error. The chain joins TRBV29-1 to TRBJ2-1, with 7 positions matching TRBD1. The CDR3 runs to 12 residues. Per germline, CDR1 SQVTM and CDR2 ANQGSEA. DNA of the CDR3: TGCAGCGTTGAGATTTCTAGGACAGGCGGGCTCTTC. Translation: CSVEISRTGGLF.

The CDR3 protein is CASSLLRGGGHFTDTQYF. The DNA for the CDR3 is TGCGCCAGCAGCCTCCTAAGGGGCGGGGGGCACTTCACAGATACGCAGTATTTT. The chain links TRBV4-3 to TRBJ2-3, with 8 bases fitting TRBD2. J lost 2 bases, V lost 4 bases, and 14 bases had no gene match. The CDR3 sequence is 18 residues long. The germline V gene has CDR1 LGHNA and CDR2 YSLEER.

The chain has TRBV18 and TRBJ1-2, with D uncertain. CDR3 length: 13 residues. CDR1 KGHSH and CDR2 LQKENI come from the germline V gene. Trimming removed 4 bases at V and 8 bases at J, with 14 bases between. CDR3 amino acids: CASSLTDTRGYTF. As DNA, the CDR3 is TGTGCCAGCTCACTCACCGACACACGGGGCTACACCTTC. Complete variable domain (other parts from reference TRBV18 and TRBJ1-2): NAGVMQNPRHLVRRRGQEARLRCSPMKGHSHVYWYRQLPEEGLKFMVYLQKENIIDESGMPKERFSAEFPKEGPSILRIQQVVRGDSAAYFCASSLTDTRGYTFGSGTRLTVV.

V usage is TRBV30 and J usage is TRBJ1-5, with 9 bases that match TRBD1. The CDR3 has 15 amino acids. Trimming removed 4 bases from V and 7 bases from J; junction bases left unmatched: 11. Germline CDR1 is GTSNPN and CDR2 is SVGIG (reference sequence). CDR3 coding DNA: TGTGCCTGGAAAAGACGGGACAGGGACGGACAGCCCCAGCATTTT. Protein sequence: CAWKRRDRDGQPQHF.

In its sample, this clone was seen once. The V and J genes are TRBV11-1 and TRBJ2-4, with D uncertain. CDR3 length: 18 amino acids. Germline V gene lookup returns CDR1 SGHAT and CDR2 FQDESV (reference sequence). Trimming removed 0 bases at V and 2 bases at J, with 17 bases between. CDR3 in amino acids: CASSLAGSTAVTKNIQYF. In DNA form, the CDR3 reads TGTGCCAGCAGCTTAGCTGGGTCGACGGCGGTCACCAAAAACATTCAGTACTTC.

This chain links TRBV7-9 with TRBJ1-1, with D possibly matching TRBD1 (6 bases). Per germline, CDR1 SEHNR and CDR2 FQNEAQ (reference sequence). V lost 2 bases, J lost 4 bases, and 14 bases lay in between. This CDR3 spans 15 amino acids. DNA of the CDR3: TGTGCCAGCAGCTTACCGGGGGGCTGGGCCACTGAAGCTTTCTTT. Translating gives CASSLPGGWATEAFF.

V gene TRBV27 combines with J gene TRBJ1-2; tentatively, D is TRBD1 (6 bases). Trimming stripped 6 bases from V and 5 bases from J, with 13 bases between. The CDR3 runs 13 residues. The germline V gene encodes CDR1 MNHEY and CDR2 SMNVEV (reference sequence). The CDR3 sequence: CASRRPGQYGYTF. In DNA, the CDR3 is TGTGCCAGCAGGCGGCCAGGACAGTATGGCTACACCTTC.

The sample holds one count of this clone. The chain couples TRBV6-4 to TRBJ2-3; 13 bases agree with TRBD2. Trimming took 5 bases from V and 8 from J; bases not matched to a gene: 22. The CDR3 has 20 residues. Germline values: CDR1 MRHNA, CDR2 SNTAGT. CDR3 sequence: CASSPLGGLAGLSTIGTQYF. In DNA, the CDR3 is TGTGCCAGCAGTCCACTGGGGGGACTAGCGGGACTTTCAACCATTGGTACGCAGTATTTT.

The chain joins TRBV27 to TRBJ2-3; 12 bases fit TRBD2. Per the germline V gene, CDR1 is MNHEY and CDR2 is SMNVEV (reference sequence). This CDR3 comprises 15 residues. Trimming removed 5 bases from V and 6 bases from J; junction bases left unmatched: 6. In DNA, the CDR3 is TGTGCCAGCAGTGACCGGACTAGCGGGGTGGATACGCAGTATTTT. Protein product: CASSDRTSGVDTQYF.

This chain joins TRBV28 and TRBJ1-1; D is unclear. The germline gives CDR1 MDHEN, CDR2 SYDVKM. The CDR3 consists of 13 residues. V dropped 2 bases and J dropped 1 base, with 5 bases sitting between them. The CDR3 reads CASSLTGNTEAFF. The CDR3, as DNA: TGTGCCAGCAGTTTAACGGGGAACACTGAAGCTTTCTTT.

This chain joins TRBV12-5 and TRBJ2-1; 10 bases are a match to TRBD2. The CDR3 consists of 23 residues. The V and J ends lost 3 bases and 2 bases, in that order; junction bases with no gene match: 25. The V gene's germline CDR1 is LGHNT and CDR2 FRNRAP. In nucleotides, the CDR3 is TGTGCTAGTGGTTTACGCCAATCCCTGCAACCTCCTGGGCTAGCGGGAGCCTACAATGAGCAGTTCTTC. As protein: CASGLRQSLQPPGLAGAYNEQFF.

This clone was recorded a few times. This chain's CDR3 is CASSILGGFGELFF. The CDR3 nucleotides read TGTGCCAGTAGTATACTGGGGGGGTTCGGGGAGCTGTTTTTT. The rearrangement links TRBV19 to TRBJ2-2; TRBD2 matches 7 bases. CDR1 and CDR2 from the germline V gene are LNHDA and SQIVND (reference sequence). V shed 2 bases, J shed 7 bases, and the junction held 4 bases outside the gene matches. This CDR3 is 14 amino acids long.